This T cell receptor (beta chain) derives from a study of identical twins. This clonotype was seen at least ten times. A single record per CDR3 protein comes from TCRdb applying MiXCR to the 5' RACE reads. The repertoire includes approximately 220,000 distinct CDR3 sequences, around 8% of them detected once, and less than 2.5% sits in the top ten. The CDR3 covers 16 residues. Germline assignment: CDR1 SGHVS and CDR2 FQNEAQ. The V gene lost 2 bases and the J gene lost 1 base, with 13 bases spanning the gap. These data were likewise used in another study, on yellow fever vaccine responses in identical twins.

Material: memory (CD45RO+) T cells sorted from blood. This clonotype was sampled from a young woman in good health. This rearrangement joins TRBV7-8 to TRBJ2-3, with D perhaps being TRBD1 or TRBD2 (5 bases each). The CDR3 loop reads CASSLRGDVGTDTQYF. The CDR3 region has the DNA TGTGCCAGCAGCTTACGAGGGGATGTGGGCACAGATACGCAGTATTTT.